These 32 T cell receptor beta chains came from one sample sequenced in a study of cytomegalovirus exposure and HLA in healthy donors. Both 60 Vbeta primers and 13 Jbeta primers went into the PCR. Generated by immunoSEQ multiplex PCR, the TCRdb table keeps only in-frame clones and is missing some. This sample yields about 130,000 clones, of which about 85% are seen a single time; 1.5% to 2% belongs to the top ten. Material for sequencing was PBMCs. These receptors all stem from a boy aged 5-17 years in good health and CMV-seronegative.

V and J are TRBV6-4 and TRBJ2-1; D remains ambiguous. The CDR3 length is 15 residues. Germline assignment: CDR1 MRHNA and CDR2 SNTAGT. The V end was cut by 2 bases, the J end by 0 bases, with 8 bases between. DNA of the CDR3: TGTGCCAGCAGTGACCTCCCTAGCTCCTACAATGAGCAGTTCTTC. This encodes CASSDLPSSYNEQFF.

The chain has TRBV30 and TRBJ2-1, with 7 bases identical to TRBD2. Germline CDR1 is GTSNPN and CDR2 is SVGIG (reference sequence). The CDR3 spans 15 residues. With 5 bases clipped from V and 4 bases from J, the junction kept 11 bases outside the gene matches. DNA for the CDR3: TGTGCCTGGGGGGGGGATAGCCCCCTTTACAATGAGCAGTTCTTC. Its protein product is CAWGGDSPLYNEQFF.

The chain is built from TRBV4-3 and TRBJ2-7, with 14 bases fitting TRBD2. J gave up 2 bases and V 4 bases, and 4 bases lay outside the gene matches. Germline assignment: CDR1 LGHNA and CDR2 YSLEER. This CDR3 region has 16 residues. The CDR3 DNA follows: TGCGCCAGCAGCCTAGGGACTAGCGGGGGAACCTACGAGCAGTACTTC. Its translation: CASSLGTSGGTYEQYF.

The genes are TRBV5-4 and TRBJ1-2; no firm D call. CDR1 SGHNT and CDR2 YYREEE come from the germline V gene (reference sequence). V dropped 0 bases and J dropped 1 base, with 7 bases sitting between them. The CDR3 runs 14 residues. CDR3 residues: CASSLGPDNYGYTF. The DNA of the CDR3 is TGTGCCAGCAGCTTGGGGCCAGATAACTATGGCTACACCTTC.

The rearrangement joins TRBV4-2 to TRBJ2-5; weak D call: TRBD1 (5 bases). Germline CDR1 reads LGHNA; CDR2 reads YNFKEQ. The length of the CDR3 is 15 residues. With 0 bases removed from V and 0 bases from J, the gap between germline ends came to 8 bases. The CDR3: CASSQDGADQETQYF. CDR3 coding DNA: TGTGCCAGCAGCCAAGATGGGGCGGACCAAGAGACCCAGTACTTC.

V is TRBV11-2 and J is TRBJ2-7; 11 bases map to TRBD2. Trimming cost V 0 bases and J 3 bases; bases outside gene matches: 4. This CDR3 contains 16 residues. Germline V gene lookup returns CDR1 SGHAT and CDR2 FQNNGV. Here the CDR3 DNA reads TGTGCCAGCAGCTTAGAGGGGGGACTAGCGGACTACGAGCAGTACTTC. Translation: CASSLEGGLADYEQYF. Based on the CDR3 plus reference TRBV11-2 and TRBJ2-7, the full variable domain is EAGVAQSPRYKIIEKRQSVAFWCNPISGHATLYWYQQILGQGPKLLIQFQNNGVVDDSQLPKDRFSAERLKGVDSTLKIQPAKLEDSAVYLCASSLEGGLADYEQYFGPGTRLTVT.

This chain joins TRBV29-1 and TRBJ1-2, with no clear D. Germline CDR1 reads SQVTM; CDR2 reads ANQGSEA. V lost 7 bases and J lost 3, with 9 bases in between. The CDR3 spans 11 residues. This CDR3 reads CSAGFDYGYTF. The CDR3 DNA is TGCAGCGCAGGTTTTGACTATGGCTACACCTTC.

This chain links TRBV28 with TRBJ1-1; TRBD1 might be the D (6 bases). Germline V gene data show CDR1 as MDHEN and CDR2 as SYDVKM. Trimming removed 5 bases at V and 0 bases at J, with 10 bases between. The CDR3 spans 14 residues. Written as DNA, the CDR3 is TGTGCCAGCAGTCCCGGGACACTGAACACTGAAGCTTTCTTT. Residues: CASSPGTLNTEAFF. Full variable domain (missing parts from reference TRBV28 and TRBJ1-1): DVKVTQSSRYLVKRTGEKVFLECVQDMDHENMFWYRQDPGLGLRLIYFSYDVKMKEKGDIPEGYSVSREKKERFSLILESASTNQTSMYLCASSPGTLNTEAFFGQGTRLTVV.

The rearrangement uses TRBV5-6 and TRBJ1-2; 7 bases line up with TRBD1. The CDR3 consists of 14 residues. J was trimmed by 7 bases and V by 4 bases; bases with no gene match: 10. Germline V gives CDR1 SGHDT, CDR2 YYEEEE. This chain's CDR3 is CASSLSTGTSGYTF. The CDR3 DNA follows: TGTGCCAGCAGCCTCTCGACAGGGACTAGTGGCTACACCTTC.

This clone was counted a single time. The CDR3 DNA follows: TGTGCCAGCAGTTTATCCCTATCCGGCTCTGGGGCCAACGTCCTGACTTTC. Its translation: CASSLSLSGSGANVLTF. The rearrangement links TRBV28 to TRBJ2-6, with D uncertain. V shed 1 base and J shed 0 bases, with 10 bases lying between them. The CDR3 sequence is 17 residues long. Per the germline V gene, CDR1 is MDHEN and CDR2 is SYDVKM.

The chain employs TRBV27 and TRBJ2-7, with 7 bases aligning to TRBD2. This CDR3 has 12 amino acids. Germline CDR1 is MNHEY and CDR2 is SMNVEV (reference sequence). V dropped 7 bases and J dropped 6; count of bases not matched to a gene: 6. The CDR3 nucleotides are TGTGCCAGCAAAGAGGGGAGGGGCGAGCAGTACTTC. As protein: CASKEGRGEQYF.

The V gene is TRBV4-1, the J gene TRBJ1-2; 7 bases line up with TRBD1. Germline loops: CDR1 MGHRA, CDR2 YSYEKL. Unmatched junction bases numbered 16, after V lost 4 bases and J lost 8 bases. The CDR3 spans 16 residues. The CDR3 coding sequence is TGCGCCAGCAGCCGACTATCGACAGGGACTCGCGAGGGCTACACCTTC. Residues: CASSRLSTGTREGYTF.

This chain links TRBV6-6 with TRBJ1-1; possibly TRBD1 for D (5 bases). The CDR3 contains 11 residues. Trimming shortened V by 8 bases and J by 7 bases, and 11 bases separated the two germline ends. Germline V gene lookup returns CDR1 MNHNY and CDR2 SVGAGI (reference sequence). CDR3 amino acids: CASGLGGEAFF. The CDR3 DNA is TGTGCCAGCGGCCTGGGGGGTGAAGCTTTCTTT.

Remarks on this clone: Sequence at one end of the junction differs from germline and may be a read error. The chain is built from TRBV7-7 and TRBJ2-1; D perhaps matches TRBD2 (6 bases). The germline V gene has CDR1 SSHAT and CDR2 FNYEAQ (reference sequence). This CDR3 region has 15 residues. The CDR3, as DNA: TGTGCTAGCAGCTTAGATAGCGGCCCTCAGGATGAGCAGTTCTTC. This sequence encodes CASSLDSGPQDEQFF.

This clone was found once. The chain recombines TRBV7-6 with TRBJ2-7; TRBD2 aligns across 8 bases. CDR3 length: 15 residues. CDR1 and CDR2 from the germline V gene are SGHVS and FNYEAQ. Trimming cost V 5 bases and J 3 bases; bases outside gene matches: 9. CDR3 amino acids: CASSTTAGVFYEQYF. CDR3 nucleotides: TGTGCCAGCAGCACCACAGCGGGAGTTTTCTACGAGCAGTACTTC.

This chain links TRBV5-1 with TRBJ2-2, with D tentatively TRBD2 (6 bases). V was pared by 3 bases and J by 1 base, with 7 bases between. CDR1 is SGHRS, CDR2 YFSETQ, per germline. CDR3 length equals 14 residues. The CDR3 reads CASSSGENTGELFF. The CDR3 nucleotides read TGCGCCAGCAGCTCGGGGGAGAACACCGGGGAGCTGTTTTTT.

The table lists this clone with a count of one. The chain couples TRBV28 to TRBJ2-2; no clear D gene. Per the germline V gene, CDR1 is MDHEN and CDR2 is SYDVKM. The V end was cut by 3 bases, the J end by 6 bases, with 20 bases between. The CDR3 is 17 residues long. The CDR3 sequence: CASSLRSSSFTSGELFF. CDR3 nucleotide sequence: TGTGCCAGCAGTTTGCGAAGTAGTTCCTTTACCTCCGGGGAGCTGTTTTTT.

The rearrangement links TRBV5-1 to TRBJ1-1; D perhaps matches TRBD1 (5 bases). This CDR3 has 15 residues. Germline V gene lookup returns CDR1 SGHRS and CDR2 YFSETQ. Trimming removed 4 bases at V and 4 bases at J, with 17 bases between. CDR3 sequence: CASSLPRQGGTEAFF. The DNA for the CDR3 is TGCGCCAGCAGCCTACCGAGGCAGGGAGGCACTGAAGCTTTCTTT.

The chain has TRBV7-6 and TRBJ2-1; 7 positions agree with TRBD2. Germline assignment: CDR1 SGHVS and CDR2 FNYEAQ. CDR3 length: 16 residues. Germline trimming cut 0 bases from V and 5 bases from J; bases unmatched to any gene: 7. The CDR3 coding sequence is TGTGCCAGCAGCTTAGCCGGCGGGAGTAGCCACAATGAGCAGTTCTTC. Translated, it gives CASSLAGGSSHNEQFF.

This chain's CDR3 is CATSLPSPGSYEQYF. Here the CDR3 DNA reads TGTGCCACCTCTTTACCCTCGCCAGGATCCTACGAGCAGTACTTC. The V call is TRBV6-1, the J call TRBJ2-7; no firm D call. V gave up 10 bases and J gave up 1 base, with 20 bases separating them. The CDR3 is made up of 15 amino acids. CDR1 and CDR2 (germline): MNHNS, SASEGT.

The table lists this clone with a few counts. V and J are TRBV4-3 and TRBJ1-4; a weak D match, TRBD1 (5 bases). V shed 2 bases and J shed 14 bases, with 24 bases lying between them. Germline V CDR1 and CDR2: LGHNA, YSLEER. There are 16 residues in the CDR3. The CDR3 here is CASSQSPHLKTRGLFF. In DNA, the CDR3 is TGCGCCAGCAGCCAATCTCCACACCTAAAGACTCGGGGGCTGTTTTTT.

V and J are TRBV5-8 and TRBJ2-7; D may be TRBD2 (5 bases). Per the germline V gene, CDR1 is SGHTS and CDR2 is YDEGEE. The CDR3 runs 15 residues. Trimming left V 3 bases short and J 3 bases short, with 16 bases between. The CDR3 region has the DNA TGTGCCAGCAGCTGCGGGTACCTTTTTTACTACGAGCAGTACTTC. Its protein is CASSCGYLFYYEQYF.

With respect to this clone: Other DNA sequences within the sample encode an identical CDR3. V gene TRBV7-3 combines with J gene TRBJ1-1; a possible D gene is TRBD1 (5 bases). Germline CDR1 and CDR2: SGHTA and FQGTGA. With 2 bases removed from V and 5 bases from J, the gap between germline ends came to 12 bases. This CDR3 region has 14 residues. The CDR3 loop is CASSLSGGGTEAFF. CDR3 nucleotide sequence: TGTGCCAGCAGCTTATCGGGGGGTGGTACTGAAGCTTTCTTT.

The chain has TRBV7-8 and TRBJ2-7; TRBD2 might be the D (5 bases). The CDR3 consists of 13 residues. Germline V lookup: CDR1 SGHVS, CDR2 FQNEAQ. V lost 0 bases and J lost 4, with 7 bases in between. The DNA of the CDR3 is TGTGCCAGCAGCTTAGCCGGACTTTACGAGCAGTACTTC. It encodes CASSLAGLYEQYF. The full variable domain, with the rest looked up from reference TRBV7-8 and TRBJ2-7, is GAGVSQSPRYKVAKRGQDVALRCDPISGHVSLFWYQQALGQGPEFLTYFQNEAQLDKSGLPSDRFFAERPEGSVSTLKIQRTQQEDSAVYLCASSLAGLYEQYFGPGTRLTVT.

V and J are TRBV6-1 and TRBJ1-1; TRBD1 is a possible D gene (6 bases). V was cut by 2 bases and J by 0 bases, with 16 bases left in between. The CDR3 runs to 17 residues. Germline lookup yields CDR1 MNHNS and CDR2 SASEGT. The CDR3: CASSEYRAGDVNTEAFF. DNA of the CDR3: TGTGCCAGCAGTGAATACAGGGCCGGGGACGTGAACACTGAAGCTTTCTTT.

The CDR3 loop is CASRKSVDRVFAGNTIYF. CDR3 nucleotides: TGCGCCAGCAGAAAATCGGTCGACAGGGTCTTTGCTGGAAACACCATATATTTT. V usage is TRBV5-1 and J usage is TRBJ1-3, with TRBD1 matching over 7 bases. This CDR3 contains 18 residues. Germline V gives CDR1 SGHRS, CDR2 YFSETQ. The V gene end was trimmed by 5 bases and the J gene end by 2 bases; junction bases not matched to a gene: 16.

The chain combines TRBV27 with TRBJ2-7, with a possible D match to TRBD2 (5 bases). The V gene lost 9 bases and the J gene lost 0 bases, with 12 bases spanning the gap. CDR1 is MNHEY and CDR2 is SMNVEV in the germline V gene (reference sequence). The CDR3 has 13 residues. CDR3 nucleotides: TGTGCCAGTACGGACTTAGACTCCTACGAGCAGTACTTC. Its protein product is CASTDLDSYEQYF.

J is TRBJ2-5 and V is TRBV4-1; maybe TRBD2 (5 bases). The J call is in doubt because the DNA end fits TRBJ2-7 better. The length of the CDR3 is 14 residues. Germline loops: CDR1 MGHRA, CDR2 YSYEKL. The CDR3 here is CASSQVPGSDEQYF. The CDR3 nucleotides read TGCGCCAGCAGCCAAGTCCCGGGGTCGGACGAGCAGTACTTC.

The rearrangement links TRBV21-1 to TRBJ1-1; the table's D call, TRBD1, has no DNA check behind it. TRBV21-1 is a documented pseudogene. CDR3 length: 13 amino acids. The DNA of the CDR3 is TGTGCCAGCAGCAAAGTCAGGCTTGGTGGAGCTTTCTTT. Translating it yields CASSKVRLGGAFF.

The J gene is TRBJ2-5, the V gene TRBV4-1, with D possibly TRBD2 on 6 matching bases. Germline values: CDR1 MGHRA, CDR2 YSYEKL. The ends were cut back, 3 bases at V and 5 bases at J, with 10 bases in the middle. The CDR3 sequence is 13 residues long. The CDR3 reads CASSQESGETQYF. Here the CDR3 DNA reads TGCGCCAGCAGCCAGGAGAGCGGGGAGACCCAGTACTTC.

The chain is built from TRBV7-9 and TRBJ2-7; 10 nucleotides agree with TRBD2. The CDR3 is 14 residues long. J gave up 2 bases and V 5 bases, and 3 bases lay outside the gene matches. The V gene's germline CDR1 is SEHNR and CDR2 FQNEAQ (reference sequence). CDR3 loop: CASSGLAETYEQYF. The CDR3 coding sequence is TGTGCCAGCAGCGGACTAGCGGAGACCTACGAGCAGTACTTC.

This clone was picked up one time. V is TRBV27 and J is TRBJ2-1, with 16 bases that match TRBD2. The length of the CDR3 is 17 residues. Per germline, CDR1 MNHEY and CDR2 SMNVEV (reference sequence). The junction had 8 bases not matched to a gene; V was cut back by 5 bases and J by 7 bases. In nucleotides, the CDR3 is TGTGCCAGCAGTACCACACCGGGACTAGCGGGGGGGAATGAGCAGTTCTTC. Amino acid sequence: CASSTTPGLAGGNEQFF.